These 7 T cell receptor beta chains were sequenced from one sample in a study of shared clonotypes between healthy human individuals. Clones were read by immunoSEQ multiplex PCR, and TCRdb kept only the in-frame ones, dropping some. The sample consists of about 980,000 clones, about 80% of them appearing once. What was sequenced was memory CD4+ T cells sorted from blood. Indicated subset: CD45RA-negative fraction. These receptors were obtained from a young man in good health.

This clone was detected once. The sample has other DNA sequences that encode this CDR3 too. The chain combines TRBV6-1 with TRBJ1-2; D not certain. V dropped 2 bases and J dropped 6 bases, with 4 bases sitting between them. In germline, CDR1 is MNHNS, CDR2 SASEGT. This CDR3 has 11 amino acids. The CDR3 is CASSELHGYTF. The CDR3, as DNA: TGTGCCAGCAGTGAACTTCATGGCTACACCTTC.

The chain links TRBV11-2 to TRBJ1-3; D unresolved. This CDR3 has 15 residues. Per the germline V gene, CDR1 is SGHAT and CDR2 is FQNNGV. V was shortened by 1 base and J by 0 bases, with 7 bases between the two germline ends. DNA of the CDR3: TGTGCCAGCAGCTTAGGTGGTTTCTCTGGAAACACCATATATTTT. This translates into CASSLGGFSGNTIYF.

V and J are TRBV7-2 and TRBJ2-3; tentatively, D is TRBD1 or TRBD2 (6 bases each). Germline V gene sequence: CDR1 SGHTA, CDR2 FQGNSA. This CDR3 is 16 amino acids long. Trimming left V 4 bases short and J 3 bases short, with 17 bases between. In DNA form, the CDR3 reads TGTGCCAGCAGCTGGTCCACAGGGAGGAGAACAGATACGCAGTATTTT. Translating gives CASSWSTGRRTDTQYF.

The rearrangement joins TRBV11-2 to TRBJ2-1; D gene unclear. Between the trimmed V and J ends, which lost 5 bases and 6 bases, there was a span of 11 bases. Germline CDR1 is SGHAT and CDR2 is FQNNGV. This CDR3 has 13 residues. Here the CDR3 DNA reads TGTGCCAGCAGCCCCCCAGGAGTCAATGAGCAGTTCTTC. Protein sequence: CASSPPGVNEQFF.

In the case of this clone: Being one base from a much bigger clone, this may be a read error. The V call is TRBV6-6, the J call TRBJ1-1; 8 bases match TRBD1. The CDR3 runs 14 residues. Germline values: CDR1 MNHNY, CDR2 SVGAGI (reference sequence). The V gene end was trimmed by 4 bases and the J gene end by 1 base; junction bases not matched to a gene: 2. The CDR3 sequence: CASSSGTGNTEAFF. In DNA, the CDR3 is TGTGCCAGCAGTTCCGGGACAGGGAACACTGAAGCTTTCTTT.

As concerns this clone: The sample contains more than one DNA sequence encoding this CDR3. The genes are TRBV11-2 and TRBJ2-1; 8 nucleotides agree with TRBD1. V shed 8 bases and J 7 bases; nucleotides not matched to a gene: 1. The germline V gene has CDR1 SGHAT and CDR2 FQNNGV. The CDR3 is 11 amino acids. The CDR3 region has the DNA TGTGCCAGCGGACAGGGTAATGAGCAGTTCTTC. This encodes CASGQGNEQFF.

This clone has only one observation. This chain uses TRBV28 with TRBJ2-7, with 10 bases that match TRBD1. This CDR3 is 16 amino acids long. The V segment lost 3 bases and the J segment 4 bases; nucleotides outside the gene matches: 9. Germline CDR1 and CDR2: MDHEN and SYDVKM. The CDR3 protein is CASSLAGQGVRYEQYF. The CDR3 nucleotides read TGTGCCAGCAGTTTGGCCGGACAGGGGGTTCGGTACGAGCAGTACTTC.